These 21 T cell receptor beta chains share one sample of origin, sequenced in a study of T-cell memory formation after mild COVID-19. Each CDR3 protein gets one entry after TCRdb re-called the 5' RACE reads with MiXCR. The data contain hundreds of thousands of distinct CDR3 sequences, approximately 20% of them singletons. The sample comprised PBMCs or a T cell subset sorted from them (not recorded which). The source is an adult woman who had mild COVID-19 (a few samples of this study predate the infection). Cell type and time point are not known.

A few counts support this clonotype. This chain links TRBV4-3 with TRBJ2-5, with D maybe TRBD1 (5 bases). The V end was cut by 0 bases, the J end by 4 bases, with 9 bases between. CDR1 is LGHNA and CDR2 is YSLEER in the germline V gene. CDR3 size: 14 residues. CDR3 in DNA: TGCGCCAGCAGCCAAGATGTTAGGGGAGAGACCCAGTACTTC. It yields the protein CASSQDVRGETQYF.

The rearrangement uses TRBV29-1 and TRBJ2-1; TRBD1 or TRBD2 may be the D gene (5 bases each). The CDR3 runs to 13 residues. Between the trimmed V and J ends, which lost 3 bases and 4 bases, there was a span of 10 bases. Germline V lookup: CDR1 SQVTM, CDR2 ANQGSEA. Here the CDR3 DNA reads TGCAGCGTTGACCGGGGCCCGTACAATGAGCAGTTCTTC. Its protein is CSVDRGPYNEQFF.

The chain recombines TRBV12-3 or TRBV12-4 with TRBJ1-1, with a tentative D call TRBD1 (5 bases). The V end lost 5 bases, the J end lost 5 bases, and 15 bases lay between the germline ends. The length of the CDR3 is 14 residues. The DNA for the CDR3 is TGTGCCAGCAGTCCCAGCGGATGGGGGACTGAAGCTTTCTTT. Amino acids: CASSPSGWGTEAFF.

This clonotype was counted a few times. V gene TRBV7-9 combines with J gene TRBJ2-5, with 14 bases fitting TRBD2. Germline CDR1 is SEHNR and CDR2 is FQNEAQ (reference sequence). The CDR3 totals 14 residues. The trim removed 4 bases at V and 12 bases at J, leaving 7 bases unmatched. The CDR3 nucleotides are TGTGCCAGCAGCTCCAGGACTAGCGGGGGGTCCGAGTACTTC. The encoded protein is CASSSRTSGGSEYF.

V usage is TRBV7-8 and J usage is TRBJ2-5, with 9 bases identical to TRBD2. CDR3 length: 16 amino acids. V gave up 0 bases and J gave up 0 bases; unmatched junction bases: 2. CDR1 and CDR2 from the germline V gene are SGHVS and FQNEAQ. Here the CDR3 reads CASSLARLADQETQYF. The CDR3, as DNA: TGTGCCAGCAGCTTAGCCCGACTAGCGGACCAAGAGACCCAGTACTTC.

This chain uses TRBV24-1 with TRBJ2-1, with 8 bases lining up with TRBD1. This CDR3 comprises 14 residues. From germline, CDR1 is KGHDR and CDR2 SFDVKD. Losses at the gene ends were 5 bases for V and 3 bases for J; bases not matched to a gene: 2. The DNA for the CDR3 is TGTGCCACCAGTGGCACAGGGGGCTACAATGAGCAGTTCTTC. Protein product: CATSGTGGYNEQFF.

This clonotype turned up a few times. The V call is TRBV10-3, the J call TRBJ2-1; a weak D match, TRBD2 (6 bases). CDR3 length equals 15 residues. Trimming stripped 3 bases from V and 8 bases from J, with 17 bases between. Per germline, CDR1 ENHRY and CDR2 SYGVKD. Here the CDR3 DNA reads TGTGCCATCAGTGACCGGGACTCCCTCGCGGATGAGCAGTTCTTC. Amino acid sequence: CAISDRDSLADEQFF.

This clonotype appeared a few times. The gene calls are TRBV6-2 or TRBV6-3 and TRBJ2-6; 7 nucleotides match TRBD1. V shed 2 bases, J shed 0 bases, and the junction held 10 bases outside the gene matches. CDR3 size: 19 residues. Germline V lookup: CDR1 MNHEY, CDR2 SVGEGT. The CDR3 coding sequence is TGTGCCAGCAGTTACAACCCTGACAGGGATATCTCTGGGGCCAACGTCCTGACTTTC. Its translation: CASSYNPDRDISGANVLTF.

The chain carries TRBV5-4 and TRBJ1-6; possibly TRBD1 for D (6 bases). V lost 3 bases and J 7 bases, leaving 14 bases between the germline ends. The CDR3 runs 15 residues. Looked up from germline, CDR1 is SGHNT and CDR2 is YYREEE (reference sequence). CDR3 nucleotide sequence: TGTGCCAGCAGCTCCTTACAGGGAGACAATTCACCCCTCCACTTT. Protein sequence: CASSSLQGDNSPLHF.

The genes are TRBV9 and TRBJ2-3; 9 nucleotides align to TRBD2. CDR3 size: 16 residues. Germline V gene data show CDR1 as SGDLS and CDR2 as YYNGEE. The V gene end was trimmed by 2 bases and the J gene end by 0 bases; junction bases not matched to a gene: 4. This chain's CDR3 is CASSVGTSLSTDTQYF. CDR3 in DNA: TGTGCCAGCAGCGTCGGGACTAGCCTAAGCACAGATACGCAGTATTTT.

The chain joins TRBV27 to TRBJ2-3; D is uncertain. The germline CDR1 and CDR2 sequences are MNHEY and SMNVEV (reference sequence). The CDR3 consists of 21 residues. The ends were cut back, 2 bases at V and 0 bases at J, with 27 bases in the middle. The CDR3 nucleotides read TGTGCCAGCAGTTTACTCTTGGGGTTTTCAAGTCTCGTCCCTAGCACAGATACGCAGTATTTT. Translation: CASSLLLGFSSLVPSTDTQYF.

This clonotype was counted only a few times. The rearrangement links TRBV24-1 to TRBJ2-1; 13 bases align to TRBD2. Germline assignment: CDR1 KGHDR and CDR2 SFDVKD. The CDR3 length is 17 residues. V shed 4 bases, J shed 7 bases, and the junction held 9 bases outside the gene matches. The CDR3 coding sequence is TGTGCCACCAGTGACAGACTAGCGGGAGGTTCGTGGAATGAGCAGTTCTTC. Residues: CATSDRLAGGSWNEQFF.

The chain recombines TRBV7-9 with TRBJ2-3; D is unresolved. Germline V CDR1 and CDR2: SEHNR, FQNEAQ (reference sequence). The CDR3 runs to 16 residues. V was pared by 5 bases and J by 2 bases, with 17 bases between. This CDR3 is CASSLRTTRITDTQYF. The CDR3 DNA follows: TGTGCCAGCAGCCTCAGGACCACCAGGATCACAGATACGCAGTATTTT.

The chain has TRBV6-5 and TRBJ2-1; 9 nucleotides line up with TRBD2. The germline CDR1 and CDR2 sequences are MNHEY and SVGAGI. The CDR3 runs to 15 residues. Losses at the gene ends were 2 bases for V and 10 bases for J; bases not matched to a gene: 9. The CDR3, as DNA: TGTGCCAGCAGTTACGATAGCGGGGGAGGAGGAGAGCAGTTCTTC. It specifies CASSYDSGGGGEQFF.

J is TRBJ2-1 and V is TRBV4-2, with D tentatively TRBD1 (6 bases). Trimming left V 1 base short and J 7 bases short, with 14 bases between. CDR3 size: 15 residues. Germline CDR1 is LGHNA and CDR2 is YNFKEQ. The CDR3 loop is CASSQVTAGANEQFF. The CDR3 DNA reads TGTGCCAGCAGCCAAGTGACGGCAGGGGCGAATGAGCAGTTCTTC.

This clonotype was seen a few times. The chain employs TRBV5-6 and TRBJ2-1; the D gene is possibly TRBD1 (6 bases). The CDR3 sequence is 15 residues long. The V end lost 2 bases, the J end lost 0 bases, and 9 bases lay between the germline ends. Germline CDR1 and CDR2: SGHDT and YYEEEE. DNA of the CDR3: TGTGCCAGCAGCTTCCTGACAGGCTCCTACAATGAGCAGTTCTTC. It is translated as CASSFLTGSYNEQFF.

This clonotype was seen a few times. The V call is TRBV6-5, the J call TRBJ2-1, with 13 nucleotides matching TRBD2. This CDR3 comprises 15 residues. After removal of 5 bases from V and 8 bases from J, the junction contained 6 bases not matched to a gene. Looked up from germline, CDR1 is MNHEY and CDR2 is SVGAGI. The CDR3 loop reads CASSHTSGGADEQFF. The CDR3 DNA reads as TGTGCCAGCAGTCACACTAGCGGGGGGGCGGATGAGCAGTTCTTC.

V gene TRBV30 combines with J gene TRBJ2-5; D is perhaps TRBD1 or TRBD2 (6 bases each). Germline V CDR1 and CDR2: GTSNPN, SVGIG (reference sequence). V lost 3 bases and J lost 5, with 13 bases in between. This CDR3 is 13 amino acids long. In DNA, the CDR3 is TGTGCCTGGAGCCTGAAGGGGGGCGAGACCCAGTACTTC. The encoded protein is CAWSLKGGETQYF.

The genes are TRBV9 and TRBJ1-6, with D tentatively TRBD1 (5 bases). This CDR3 is 15 amino acids long. Germline V lookup: CDR1 SGDLS, CDR2 YYNGEE. The V and J ends lost 0 bases and 6 bases respectively, with 10 bases between them. The CDR3 sequence is CASSVDYGGNSPLHF. The CDR3 DNA reads TGTGCCAGCAGCGTAGACTATGGGGGTAATTCACCCCTCCACTTT.

This clonotype has only a few counts. The chain uses TRBV7-9 and TRBJ2-7; D is unclear. There are 13 residues in the CDR3. Between the trimmed V and J ends, which lost 1 base and 5 bases, there was a span of 9 bases. Germline lookup yields CDR1 SEHNR and CDR2 FQNEAQ (reference sequence). The CDR3 bases are TGTGCCAGCAGCTTAGTTATTAAGGACGAGCAGTACTTC. Protein product: CASSLVIKDEQYF.

The gene calls are TRBV24-1 and TRBJ1-2, with 7 bases lining up with TRBD1. Germline-derived CDR1 and CDR2 are KGHDR and SFDVKD. The CDR3 runs to 12 residues. The ends lost 9 bases at V and 1 base at J; junction bases unmatched: 1. The CDR3 loop reads CATGTDNYGYTF. In nucleotides, the CDR3 is TGTGCCACCGGGACAGATAACTATGGCTACACCTTC.